The present TCR beta chain was sequenced within a study of blood T cells in healthy people across ages. Study-level results: Strong correlation was found linking TCR beta diversity to naive T cell percentage.

This clonotype occurred a few times. What it recognizes is unknown. The second PCR ran roughly 6 to 11 cycles with a sample-barcoded 5' primer and J-beta primers. One entry per CDR3 protein results from TCRdb running MiXCR on the 5' RACE reads. The table records about 800,000 distinct CDR3 sequences, 25% of them present only once. CDR3 size: 16 residues. Germline loops: CDR1 SEHNR, CDR2 FQNEAQ (reference sequence). V gave up 4 bases and J gave up 2 bases, with 17 bases separating them. Sample donors were healthy Caucasian individuals that came from Russia, aged roughly 6 to 100. Each sample gave at least 6.5 million isolated PBMCs. The data were also submitted as part of a second study, on T cells of mothers and their children. From that report: The study sampled three healthy Caucasian mothers and their six children.

This sequence originates from a boy aged 5-17 years in good health. The specimen sequenced was blood. The chain has TRBV7-9 and TRBJ2-5; D not resolved. CDR3 protein: CASSSTGWGFQETQYF. CDR3 DNA sequence: TGTGCCAGCAGCTCAACCGGTTGGGGTTTTCAAGAGACCCAGTACTTC.